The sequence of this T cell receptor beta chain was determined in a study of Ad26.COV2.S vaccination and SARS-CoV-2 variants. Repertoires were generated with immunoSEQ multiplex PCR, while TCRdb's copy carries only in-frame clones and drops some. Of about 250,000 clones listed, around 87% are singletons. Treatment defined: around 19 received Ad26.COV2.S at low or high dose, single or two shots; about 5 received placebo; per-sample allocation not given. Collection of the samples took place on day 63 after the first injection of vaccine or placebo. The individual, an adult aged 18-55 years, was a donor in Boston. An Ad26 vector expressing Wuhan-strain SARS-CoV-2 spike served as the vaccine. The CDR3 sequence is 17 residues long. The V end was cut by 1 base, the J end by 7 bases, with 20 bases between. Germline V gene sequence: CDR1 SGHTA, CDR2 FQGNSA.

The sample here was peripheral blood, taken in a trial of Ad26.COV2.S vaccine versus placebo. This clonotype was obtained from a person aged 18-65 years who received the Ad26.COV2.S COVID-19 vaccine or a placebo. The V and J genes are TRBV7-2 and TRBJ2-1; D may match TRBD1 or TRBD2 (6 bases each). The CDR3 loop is CASSLVLSGGPKNEQFF. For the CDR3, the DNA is TGTGCCAGCAGCTTAGTTTTATCCGGGGGCCCGAAAAATGAGCAGTTCTTC.